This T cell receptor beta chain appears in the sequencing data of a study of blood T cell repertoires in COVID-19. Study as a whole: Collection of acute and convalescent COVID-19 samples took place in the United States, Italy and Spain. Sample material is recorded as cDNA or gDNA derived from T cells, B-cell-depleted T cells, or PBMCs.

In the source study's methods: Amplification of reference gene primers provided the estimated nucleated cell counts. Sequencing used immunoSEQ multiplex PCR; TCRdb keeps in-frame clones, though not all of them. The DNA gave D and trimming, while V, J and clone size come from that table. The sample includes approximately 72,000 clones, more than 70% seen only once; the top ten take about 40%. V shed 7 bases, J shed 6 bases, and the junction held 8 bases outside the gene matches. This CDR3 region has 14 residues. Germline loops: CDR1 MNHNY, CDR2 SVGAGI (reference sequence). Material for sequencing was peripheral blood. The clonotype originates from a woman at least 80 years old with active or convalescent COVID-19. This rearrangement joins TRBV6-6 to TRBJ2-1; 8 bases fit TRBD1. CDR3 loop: CASIEPGQANEQFF. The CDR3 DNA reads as TGTGCCAGCATTGAACCGGGACAGGCCAATGAGCAGTTCTTC.